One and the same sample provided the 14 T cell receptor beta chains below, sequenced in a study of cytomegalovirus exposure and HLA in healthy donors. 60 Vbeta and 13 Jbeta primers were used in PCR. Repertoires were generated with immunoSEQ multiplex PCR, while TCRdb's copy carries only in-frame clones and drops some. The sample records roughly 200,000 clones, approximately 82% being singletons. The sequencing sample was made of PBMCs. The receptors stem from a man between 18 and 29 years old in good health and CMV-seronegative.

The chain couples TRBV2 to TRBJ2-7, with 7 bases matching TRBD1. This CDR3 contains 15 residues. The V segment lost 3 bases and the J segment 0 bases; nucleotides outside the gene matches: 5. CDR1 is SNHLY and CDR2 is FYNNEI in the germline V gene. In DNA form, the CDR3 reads TGTGCCAGCAGTGATGGGACAGCGAGCTCCTACGAGCAGTACTTC. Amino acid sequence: CASSDGTASSYEQYF. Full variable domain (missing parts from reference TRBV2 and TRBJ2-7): EPEVTQTPSHQVTQMGQEVILRCVPISNHLYFYWYRQILGQKVEFLVSFYNNEISEKSEIFDDQFSVERPDGSNFTLKIRSTKLEDSAMYFCASSDGTASSYEQYFGPGTRLTVT.

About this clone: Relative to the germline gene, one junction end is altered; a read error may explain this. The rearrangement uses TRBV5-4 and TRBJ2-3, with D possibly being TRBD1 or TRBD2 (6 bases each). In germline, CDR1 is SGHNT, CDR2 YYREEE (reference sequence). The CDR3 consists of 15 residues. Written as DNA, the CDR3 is TGTGCCAGCAGTTTGGGGGCTAGCGTCGCAGATACGCAGTATTTT. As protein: CASSLGASVADTQYF.

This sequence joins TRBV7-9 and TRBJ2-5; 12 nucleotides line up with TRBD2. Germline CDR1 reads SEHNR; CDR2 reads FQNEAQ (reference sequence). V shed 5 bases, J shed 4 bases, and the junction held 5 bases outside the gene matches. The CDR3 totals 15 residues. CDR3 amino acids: CASSLRLAGAETQYF. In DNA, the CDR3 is TGTGCCAGCAGCCTCCGACTAGCGGGAGCAGAGACCCAGTACTTC.

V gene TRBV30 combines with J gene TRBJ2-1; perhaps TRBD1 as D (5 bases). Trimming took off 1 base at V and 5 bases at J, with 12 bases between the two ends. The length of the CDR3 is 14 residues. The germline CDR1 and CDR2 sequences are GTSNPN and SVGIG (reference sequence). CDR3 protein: CAWSADSIDNEQFF. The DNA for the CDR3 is TGTGCCTGGAGTGCCGACAGTATCGACAATGAGCAGTTCTTC.

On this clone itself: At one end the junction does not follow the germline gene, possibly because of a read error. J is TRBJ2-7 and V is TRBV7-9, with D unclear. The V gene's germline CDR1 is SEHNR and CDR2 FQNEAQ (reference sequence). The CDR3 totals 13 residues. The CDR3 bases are TGTTCCAGCAGCTTCCTACAGACCTACGAGCAGTACTTC. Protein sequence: CSSSFLQTYEQYF.

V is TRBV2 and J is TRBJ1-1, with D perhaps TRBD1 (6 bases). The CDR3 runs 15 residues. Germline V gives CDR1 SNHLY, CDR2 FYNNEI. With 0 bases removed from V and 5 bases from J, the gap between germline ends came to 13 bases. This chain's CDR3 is CASSEASGVRTEAFF. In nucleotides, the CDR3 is TGTGCCAGCAGTGAAGCGTCAGGGGTCCGGACTGAAGCTTTCTTT.

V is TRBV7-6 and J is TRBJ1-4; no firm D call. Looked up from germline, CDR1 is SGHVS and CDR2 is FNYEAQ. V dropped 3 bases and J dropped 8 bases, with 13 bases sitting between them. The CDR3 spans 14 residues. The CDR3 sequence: CASSFLAAGEKLFF. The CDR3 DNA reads TGTGCCAGCAGCTTCCTGGCGGCGGGGGAAAAACTGTTTTTT. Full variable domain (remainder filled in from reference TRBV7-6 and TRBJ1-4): GAGVSQSPRYKVTKRGQDVALRCDPISGHVSLYWYRQALGQGPEFLTYFNYEAQQDKSGLPNDRFSAERPEGSISTLTIQRTEQRDSAMYRCASSFLAAGEKLFFGSGTQLSVL.

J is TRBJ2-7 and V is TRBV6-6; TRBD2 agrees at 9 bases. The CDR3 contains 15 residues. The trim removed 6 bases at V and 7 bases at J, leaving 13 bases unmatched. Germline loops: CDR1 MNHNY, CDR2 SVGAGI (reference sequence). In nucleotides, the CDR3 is TGTGCCAGCAGCTCCCCACTAGCGGGTAATTGGGAGCAGTACTTC. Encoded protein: CASSSPLAGNWEQYF.

The CDR3 DNA sequence: TGTGCCAGCTCACCATATGTTCCTAGCGGCTACAATGAGCAGTTCTTC. Translated: CASSPYVPSGYNEQFF. The chain joins TRBV18 to TRBJ2-1, with 7 nucleotides matching TRBD2. The length of the CDR3 is 16 residues. The junction had 7 bases not matched to a gene; V was cut back by 2 bases and J by 3 bases. Germline V gene sequence: CDR1 KGHSH, CDR2 LQKENI.

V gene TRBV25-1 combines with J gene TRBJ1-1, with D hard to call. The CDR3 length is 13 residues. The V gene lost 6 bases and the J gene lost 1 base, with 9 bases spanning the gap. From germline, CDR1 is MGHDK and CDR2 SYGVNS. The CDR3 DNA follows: TGTGCCAGCAGGGCCAGGAAGAACACTGAAGCTTTCTTT. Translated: CASRARKNTEAFF.

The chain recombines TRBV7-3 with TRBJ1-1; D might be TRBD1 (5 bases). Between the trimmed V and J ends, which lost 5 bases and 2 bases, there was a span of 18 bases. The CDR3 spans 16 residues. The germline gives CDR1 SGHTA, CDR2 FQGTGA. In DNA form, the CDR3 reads TGTGCCAGCAGCCCCGGGGGTGCGGGTACCAACACTGAAGCTTTCTTT. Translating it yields CASSPGGAGTNTEAFF.

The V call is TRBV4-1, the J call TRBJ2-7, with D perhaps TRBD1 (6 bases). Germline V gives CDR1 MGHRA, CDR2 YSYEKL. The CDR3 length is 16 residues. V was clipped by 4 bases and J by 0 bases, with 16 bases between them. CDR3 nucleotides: TGCGCCAGCAGCCCTAGAGGGGGTGCGAACTCCTACGAGCAGTACTTC. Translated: CASSPRGGANSYEQYF.

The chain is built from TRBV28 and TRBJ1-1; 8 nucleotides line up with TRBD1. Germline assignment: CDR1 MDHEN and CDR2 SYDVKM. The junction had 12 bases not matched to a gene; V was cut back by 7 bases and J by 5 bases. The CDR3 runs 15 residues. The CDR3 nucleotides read TGTGCCAGCACTCAACCAAGGACAGGGAAGACTGAAGCTTTCTTT. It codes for CASTQPRTGKTEAFF.

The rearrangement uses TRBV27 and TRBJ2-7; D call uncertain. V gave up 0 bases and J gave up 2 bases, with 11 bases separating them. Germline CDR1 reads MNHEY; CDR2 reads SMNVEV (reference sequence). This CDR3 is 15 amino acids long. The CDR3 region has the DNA TGTGCCAGCAGTTTATCGCCGACTTCCACCTACGAGCAGTACTTC. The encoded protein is CASSLSPTSTYEQYF.